This TCR beta chain was sequenced during a study of blood T cell repertoires in COVID-19. In the study overall: Samples representing acute and convalescent COVID-19 were sourced from the United States, Italy and Spain. PBMCs, B-cell-depleted T cells, or T cells were the source of the cDNA or gDNA that made up the material.

This clone was observed once. Original processing methods: Estimates of nucleated cell counts were drawn from the amplification of reference gene primers. TCRdb keeps only in-frame clones here, not all; method: immunoSEQ multiplex PCR. V and J calls and clone size are those listed in that table; D and trimming were worked out from the DNA. This sample has some 110,000 clones, with roughly nine tenths found just once. The receptor comes from a man aged 35 to 55 with acute or convalescent COVID-19. Sequenced sample: peripheral blood.

The CDR3 region is CASSIGDVREQYF. CDR3 DNA: TGTGCCAGTAGTATCGGAGATGTTCGGGAGCAGTACTTC. The rearrangement links TRBV19 to TRBJ2-7; the D is unclear. With 3 bases removed from V and 7 bases from J, the gap between germline ends came to 13 bases. The CDR3 extends over 13 amino acids. CDR1 is LNHDA, CDR2 SQIVND, per germline (reference sequence).